The present entry profiles one TCR beta chain with its context. Its antigen is as yet unknown. With ipilimumab providing CTLA-4 blockade, focal radiation was administered to patients who had chemo-refractory metastatic non-small-cell lung cancer. Germline V lookup: CDR1 MNHEY, CDR2 SVGAGI. Trimming removed 1 base at V and 4 bases at J, with 17 bases between. This CDR3 has 16 amino acids. This sample was taken from a study of radiotherapy plus CTLA-4 blockade in lung cancer. Looking at the study overall: Objective responses occurred in about 18% of patients; around 31% had disease control. Regarding the study as a whole: Tumor-derived TCR clones expanded in blood after radiotherapy plus ipilimumab. Early blood T cell clone dynamics, with interferon-beta, were reported to best predict response.

Assay: immunoSEQ multiplex PCR; the TCRdb copy retains only in-frame clones and omits some. The repertoire holds about 35,000 clones, 85% to 90% seen once, with approximately 6% in the top ten. The TCR comes from a human donor with non-small cell lung cancer who had stable disease on radiotherapy plus ipilimumab. This chain joins TRBV6-5 and TRBJ2-7; D might be TRBD2 (6 bases). Sequencing was performed on peripheral blood, taken from a patient treated with radiotherapy plus ipilimumab. The CDR3 reads CASSYWGSGTQYEQYF. CDR3 nucleotides: TGTGCCAGCAGTTACTGGGGTTCAGGGACTCAATACGAGCAGTACTTC.